The 19 T cell receptor beta chains given below trace back to one sample, sequenced in a study of T cells of healthy individuals. TCRdb used MiXCR to reprocess the 5' RACE reads, holding one entry per CDR3 protein. The top ten clones hold about 4.7% of a sample with tens of thousands of distinct CDR3 sequences, 15% to 20% of them seen once. The receptors here all came from a human donor in good health.

This clonotype was seen many times. The V gene is TRBV28, the J gene TRBJ2-3; 11 nucleotides align to TRBD2. The CDR3 covers 17 residues. Losses at the gene ends were 6 bases for V and 2 bases for J; bases not matched to a gene: 10. CDR1 is MDHEN and CDR2 is SYDVKM in the germline V gene. This CDR3 reads CASSTPLGLADTDTQYF. Written as DNA, the CDR3 is TGTGCCAGCAGCACCCCCTTGGGACTAGCGGACACAGATACGCAGTATTTT.

The table lists this clonotype with a few counts. The V and J genes are TRBV28 and TRBJ2-1, with 9 bases aligning to TRBD2. This CDR3 spans 16 amino acids. Trimming removed 6 bases from V and 4 bases from J; junction bases left unmatched: 10. From germline, CDR1 is MDHEN and CDR2 SYDVKM. The CDR3 is CASSQRGGGGYNEQFF. CDR3 DNA sequence: TGTGCCAGCAGCCAAAGGGGCGGGGGGGGATACAATGAGCAGTTCTTC.

This clonotype was counted ten times or more. The chain employs TRBV6-2 or TRBV6-3 and TRBJ2-6; 7 nucleotides agree with TRBD1. Trimming took 6 bases from V and 1 from J; bases not matched to a gene: 0. The germline V gene encodes CDR1 MNHEY and CDR2 SVGEGT. The CDR3 contains 14 residues. CDR3 region: CASRDRSGANVLTF. Written as DNA, the CDR3 is TGTGCCAGCAGGGACAGGTCTGGGGCCAACGTCCTGACTTTC.

This clonotype was picked up a small number of times. The chain employs TRBV27 and TRBJ2-1; 9 bases align to TRBD2. CDR1 is MNHEY and CDR2 is SMNVEV in the germline V gene (reference sequence). Germline trimming cut 6 bases from V and 5 bases from J; bases unmatched to any gene: 8. CDR3 length: 15 amino acids. The CDR3 DNA follows: TGTGCCAGCAGCTCGGGGGCTAGCGGGAACAATGAGCAGTTCTTC. Its translation is CASSSGASGNNEQFF.

This sequence joins TRBV12-3 or TRBV12-4 and TRBJ2-7, with TRBD2 matching over 8 bases. With V trimmed by 1 base and J by 2 bases, 19 bases remained unmatched. CDR3 length equals 20 residues. The CDR3 DNA reads TGTGCCAGCAGTTTAGTGATCAGGAGTAGCGGGGCCTTTATACCCTACGAGCAGTACTTC. This codes for CASSLVIRSSGAFIPYEQYF.

This clonotype was found many times. The DNA of the CDR3 is TGTGCCAGCAGTGGACTTCGTGGCCCCGGGGCCTTTTACGAGCAGTACTTC. This gives the protein CASSGLRGPGAFYEQYF. The chain has TRBV2 and TRBJ2-7, with D possibly called TRBD1 or TRBD2 (5 bases each). V shed 4 bases and J shed 4 bases, with 23 bases lying between them. Germline CDR1 SNHLY, CDR2 FYNNEI. This CDR3 has 17 amino acids.

This clonotype has ten or more counts. The chain is built from TRBV5-4 and TRBJ2-7; D could derive from TRBD1 or TRBD2 (5 bases each). Germline values: CDR1 SGHNT, CDR2 YYREEE (reference sequence). This CDR3 is built from 14 residues. V shed 3 bases and J shed 3 bases, with 13 bases lying between them. CDR3 nucleotide sequence: TGTGCCAGCAGCTCCCCCGGGACGGACTACGAGCAGTACTTC. It specifies CASSSPGTDYEQYF.

This clonotype was seen many times. The CDR3 DNA is TGCAGTGCTAGTGAGGCGGGGGGGAACGCAGATACGCAGTATTTT. Amino acid sequence: CSASEAGGNADTQYF. The chain uses TRBV20-1 and TRBJ2-3; TRBD2 agrees at 9 bases. J was trimmed by 4 bases and V by 3 bases; bases with no gene match: 8. The CDR3 totals 15 residues. Germline V lookup: CDR1 DFQATT, CDR2 SNEGSKA (reference sequence).

This clonotype was seen ten or more times. This sequence joins TRBV14 and TRBJ1-1; no firm D call. Looked up from germline, CDR1 is SGHDN and CDR2 is FVKESK. The V and J ends lost 1 base and 11 bases respectively, with 8 bases between them. The CDR3 has 11 residues. CDR3 bases: TGTGCCAGCAGCCAAGGGTTACAGGCTTTCTTT. Protein sequence: CASSQGLQAFF. The entire variable domain, with the rest obtained from reference TRBV14 and TRBJ1-1, is as follows: EAGVTQFPSHSVIEKGQTVTLRCDPISGHDNLYWYRRVMGKEIKFLLHFVKESKQDESGMPNNRFLAERTGGTYSTLKVQPAELEDSGVYFCASSQGLQAFFGQGTRLTVV.

J is TRBJ2-2 and V is TRBV10-2; D may match TRBD1 or TRBD2 (5 bases each). The CDR3 is 18 residues long. V was shortened by 3 bases and J by 5 bases, with 22 bases between the two germline ends. Germline CDR1 is WSHSY and CDR2 is SAAADI. CDR3 coding DNA: TGCGCCAGCAGTGATCTCGGGCCTAGTTGGGGGAAGACCGGGGAGCTGTTTTTT. Translated: CASSDLGPSWGKTGELFF.

This clonotype was observed many times. The CDR3 coding sequence is TGTGCCAGCACCGGACAGGGGAACGAGCAGTACTTC. This encodes CASTGQGNEQYF. This chain joins TRBV6-6 and TRBJ2-7; 9 bases line up with TRBD1. Germline loops: CDR1 MNHNY, CDR2 SVGAGI (reference sequence). This CDR3 contains 12 residues. V lost 7 bases and J lost 5; bases outside the gene matches: 3.

This clonotype showed up just a few times. The V gene is TRBV5-5, the J gene TRBJ1-1, with 10 nucleotides matching TRBD1. CDR3 size: 13 residues. After removal of 4 bases from V and 11 bases from J, the junction contained 8 bases not matched to a gene. Germline values: CDR1 SGHKS, CDR2 YYEKEE (reference sequence). The CDR3 DNA reads TGTGCCAGCAGCCTTGGGACAGGGGATTTCGCTTTCTTT. Protein sequence: CASSLGTGDFAFF.

The chain is built from TRBV19 and TRBJ2-3, with 8 bases lining up with TRBD2. CDR3 length: 14 amino acids. Germline V gene data show CDR1 as LNHDA and CDR2 as SQIVND (reference sequence). The J segment lost 4 bases and the V segment lost 7 bases, leaving 7 bases of the junction unmatched. The CDR3 protein is CASKSAGDPDTQYF. CDR3 DNA: TGTGCCAGTAAATCAGCGGGAGATCCAGATACGCAGTATTTT.

This clonotype was seen ten or more times. This rearrangement joins TRBV20-1 to TRBJ2-5; D not certain. CDR1 and CDR2 from the germline V gene are DFQATT and SNEGSKA (reference sequence). The CDR3 contains 15 residues. Trimming cost V 0 bases and J 6 bases, with 17 bases left between them. The CDR3 sequence: CSAREVQTASKTQYF. Here the CDR3 DNA reads TGCAGTGCTAGAGAGGTACAGACCGCCTCAAAGACCCAGTACTTC.

This clonotype was found many times. J is TRBJ2-7 and V is TRBV20-1; D is undetermined. CDR1 DFQATT and CDR2 SNEGSKA come from the germline V gene (reference sequence). The length of the CDR3 is 8 residues. In DNA, the CDR3 is TGCAGAGATTACGAGCAGTACTTC. Its protein product is CRDYEQYF.

In its sample, this clonotype was seen many times. The rearrangement uses TRBV24-1 and TRBJ1-5, with TRBD1 as a possible D gene (5 bases). CDR3 length: 14 amino acids. The germline CDR1 and CDR2 sequences are KGHDR and SFDVKD. The V and J ends lost 4 bases and 3 bases respectively, with 9 bases between them. CDR3 loop: CATSDSTVNQPQHF. The CDR3 region has the DNA TGTGCCACCAGTGACTCGACAGTCAATCAGCCCCAGCATTTT.

This clonotype was recorded at least ten times. The chain couples TRBV28 to TRBJ1-5, with a weak D call TRBD1 (6 bases). Trimming took 6 bases from V and 3 from J, leaving 15 bases between them. Germline V CDR1 and CDR2: MDHEN, SYDVKM. The CDR3 is 15 amino acids. CDR3 nucleotides: TGTGCCAGCAGGTCCCCGGGACACCCCAATCAGCCCCAGCATTTT. As protein: CASRSPGHPNQPQHF.

This clonotype was seen at least ten times. The chain carries TRBV6-1 and TRBJ2-5; 7 bases agree with TRBD2. Germline CDR1 is MNHNS and CDR2 is SASEGT. Trimming removed 2 bases from V and 5 bases from J; junction bases left unmatched: 2. The CDR3 sequence is 13 residues long. CDR3 in amino acids: CASSERGDETQYF. The CDR3 bases are TGTGCCAGCAGTGAACGGGGGGATGAGACCCAGTACTTC.

This clonotype was recorded at least ten times. The chain employs TRBV6-5 and TRBJ2-5; 8 bases agree with TRBD2. Unmatched junction bases numbered 12, after V lost 5 bases and J lost 4 bases. CDR1 is MNHEY, CDR2 SVGAGI, per germline. The CDR3 totals 16 residues. CDR3 in DNA: TGTGCCAGCAGTCCGACCCGAGCGGGGGATCGAGAGACCCAGTACTTC. Its translation is CASSPTRAGDRETQYF.